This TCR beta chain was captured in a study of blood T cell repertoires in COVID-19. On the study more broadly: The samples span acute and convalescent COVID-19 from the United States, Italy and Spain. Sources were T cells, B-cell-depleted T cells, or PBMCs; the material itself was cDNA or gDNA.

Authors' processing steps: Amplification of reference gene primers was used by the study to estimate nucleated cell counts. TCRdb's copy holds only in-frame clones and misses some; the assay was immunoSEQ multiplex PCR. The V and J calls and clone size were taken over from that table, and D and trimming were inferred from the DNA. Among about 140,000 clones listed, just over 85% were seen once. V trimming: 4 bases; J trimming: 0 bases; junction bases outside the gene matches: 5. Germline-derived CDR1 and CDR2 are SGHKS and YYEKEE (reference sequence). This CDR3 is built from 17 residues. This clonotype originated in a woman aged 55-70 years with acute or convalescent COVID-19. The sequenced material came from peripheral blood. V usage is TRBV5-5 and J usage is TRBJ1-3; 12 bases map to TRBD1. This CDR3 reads CASSRDRGLGSGNTIYF. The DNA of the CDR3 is TGTGCCAGCAGCAGGGACAGGGGGCTCGGCTCTGGAAACACCATATATTTT.